This entry is about one T cell receptor (beta chain). Its antigen remains unidentified. Deep level was the assay's run setting. The repertoire was sequenced with immunoSEQ multiplex PCR; TCRdb's copy has only in-frame clones and lacks some. The sample lists hundreds of thousands of clones, around 73% seen once, with 1.5% to 2% in the top ten. This entry comes from a study of shared clonotypes between healthy human individuals. Whole-study results and caveats: A limitation of the genetic and exposure-history diversity represented arose from few donors. Naive subsets, compared against memory subsets, generally had larger estimated richness values.

A CD45RA+ naive subset and a CD45RA-negative memory subset were split from CD4+ cells. The germline V gene encodes CDR1 LNHDA and CDR2 SQIVND (reference sequence). V gave up 0 bases and J gave up 7 bases; unmatched junction bases: 2. This CDR3 contains 14 residues. The sequence derives from a woman in her twenties or thirties in good health. This sequence joins TRBV19 and TRBJ2-2; 7 bases map to TRBD2. The material sequenced was memory CD4+ T cells sorted from blood. Subset reported: CD45RA-negative fraction. The CDR3 DNA reads TGTGCCAGTAGTATAGATCGGGGGGTCGGGGAGCTGTTTTTT. Its translation: CASSIDRGVGELFF.